A selection of T cell receptor beta chains follows, all from one sample in a study of pediatric ulcerative colitis. Data came from immunoSEQ multiplex PCR; TCRdb stores just in-frame clones and leaves some out. The table includes some 37,000 clones, around four fifths detected once. Specimen: gut tissue. The receptor set was obtained from a boy between 5 and 17 years old with moderate ulcerative colitis. The CDR3 runs from the conserved cysteine through the conserved F or W. Each record gives: J gene, D gene, clone size, V gene, CDR3 DNA, CDR3 protein. A D gene is named only where the DNA matches it firmly. Size values are once, few and many counts, or a class for expanded clones, and some rows have none.

J: TRBJ2-7; D: TRBD2; size: -; V: TRBV5-6; DNA: TGTGCCAGCAGCTTGCGGGGGACTACAGACTTC; CDR3: CASSLRGTTDF
J: TRBJ2-7; D: TRBD1; size: -; V: TRBV19; DNA: TGTGCCAGTAGTACGACAGGGGACGGGCGCGAGCAGTACTTC; CDR3: CASSTTGDGREQYF
J: TRBJ1-1; D: -; size: once; V: TRBV4-3; DNA: TGCGCCAGCAGCCAAGTGACCGAGACGGGAGCTTTCTTT; CDR3: CASSQVTETGAFF
J: TRBJ1-5; D: -; size: few; V: TRBV28; DNA: TGTGCCAGCAGTTTGAGATCGGTGACAGTAAGTCAGCCCCAGCATTTT; CDR3: CASSLRSVTVSQPQHF
J: TRBJ1-3; D: TRBD1; size: -; V: TRBV28; DNA: TGTGCCAGCAGCGGGACAGCCTCTGGAAACACCATATATTTT; CDR3: CASSGTASGNTIYF
J: TRBJ2-7; D: -; size: -; V: TRBV27; DNA: TGTGCCAGCAGTTTATGGTATGGGTACGAGCAGTACTTC; CDR3: CASSLWYGYEQYF
J: TRBJ1-2; D: TRBD1; size: -; V: TRBV6-5; DNA: TGTGCCGCGGAGGGCAGGGGGGGATCTAACTATGGCTACACCTTC; CDR3: CAAEGRGGSNYGYTF
J: TRBJ2-2; D: -; size: -; V: TRBV2; DNA: TGTGCCGGAAAAACAGGGATCGGCACCGGGGAGCTGTTTTTT; CDR3: CAGKTGIGTGELFF
J: TRBJ2-1; D: -; size: -; V: TRBV12-5; DNA: TGTGCTAGTGGTTTGTGGGGGATGACATTCAATGAGCAGTTCTTC; CDR3: CASGLWGMTFNEQFF
J: TRBJ1-6; D: -; size: -; V: TRBV7-3; DNA: TGTGCCAGCAGCGCGGGGGGGCAATCACCCCTCCACTTT; CDR3: CASSAGGQSPLHF
J: TRBJ2-7; D: -; size: few; V: TRBV2; DNA: TGTGCCAGCAGGACGGGCGGGGGCACCTACGAGCAGTACTTC; CDR3: CASRTGGGTYEQYF
J: TRBJ2-7; D: -; size: -; V: TRBV5-4; DNA: TGTGCCAGCAGCTTGGGACTAACCGTAGACGAGCAGTACTTC; CDR3: CASSLGLTVDEQYF
J: TRBJ1-2; D: -; size: -; V: TRBV25-1; DNA: TGTGCCAGCAGGCCTGACGGTCTTGGCTACACCTTC; CDR3: CASRPDGLGYTF
J: TRBJ1-1; D: TRBD1; size: few; V: TRBV11-3; DNA: TGTGCCAGTTCGGGACAGACGAACACTGAAGCTTTCTTT; CDR3: CASSGQTNTEAFF
J: TRBJ1-1; D: -; size: -; V: TRBV28; DNA: TGTGCCAGCAGCCTAGAGGTATTGAACACTGAAGCTTTCTTT; CDR3: CASSLEVLNTEAFF
J: TRBJ2-6; D: -; size: -; V: TRBV6-4; DNA: TGTGCCAGCAGTGAAGAGTCGGGCTCTGGGGCCAACGTCCTGACTTTC; CDR3: CASSEESGSGANVLTF
J: TRBJ2-7; D: -; size: -; V: TRBV28; DNA: TGTGCCAGCACCGCCCGGCGGGGGCAATACGAGCAGTACTTC; CDR3: CASTARRGQYEQYF
J: TRBJ2-1; D: -; size: -; V: TRBV6-4; DNA: TGTGCCAGCAGTGACTCCCAGCAGATCTCCTACAATGAGCAGTTCTTC; CDR3: CASSDSQQISYNEQFF
J: TRBJ2-5; D: TRBD2; size: -; V: TRBV2; DNA: TGTGCCAGCAGTGGCCGGACTAGCGGTCAAGAGACCCAGTACTTC; CDR3: CASSGRTSGQETQYF
J: TRBJ2-7; D: -; size: -; V: TRBV6-6; DNA: TGTGCCAGCAGTTACTCGGCTAGGAGCTCCTACGAGCAGTACTTC; CDR3: CASSYSARSSYEQYF
J: TRBJ1-4; D: -; size: -; V: TRBV4-3; DNA: TGCGCCAGCAGCGGCTCTTTACAGGGATTTAATGAAAAACTGTTTTTT; CDR3: CASSGSLQGFNEKLFF